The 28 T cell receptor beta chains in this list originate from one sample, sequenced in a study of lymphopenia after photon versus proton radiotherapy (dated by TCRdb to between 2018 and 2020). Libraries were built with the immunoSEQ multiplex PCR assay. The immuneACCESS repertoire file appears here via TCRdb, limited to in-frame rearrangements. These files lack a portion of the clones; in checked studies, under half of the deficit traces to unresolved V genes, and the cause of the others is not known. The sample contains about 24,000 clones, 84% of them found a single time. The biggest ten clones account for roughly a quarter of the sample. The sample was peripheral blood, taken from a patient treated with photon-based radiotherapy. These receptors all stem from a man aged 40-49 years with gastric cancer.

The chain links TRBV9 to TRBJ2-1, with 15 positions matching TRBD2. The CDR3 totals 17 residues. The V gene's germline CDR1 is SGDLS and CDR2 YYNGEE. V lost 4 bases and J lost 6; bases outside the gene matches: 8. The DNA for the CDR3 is TGTGCCAGCAGCCCCCGGACTAGCGGGGGGGCTGCCAATGAGCAGTTCTTC. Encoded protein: CASSPRTSGGAANEQFF.

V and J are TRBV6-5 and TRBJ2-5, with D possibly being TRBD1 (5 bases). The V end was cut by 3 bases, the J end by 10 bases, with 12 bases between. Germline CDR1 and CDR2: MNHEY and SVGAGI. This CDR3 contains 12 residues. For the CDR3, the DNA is TGTGCCAGCAGTTATGACCTACAGGACCAGTACTTC. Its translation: CASSYDLQDQYF.

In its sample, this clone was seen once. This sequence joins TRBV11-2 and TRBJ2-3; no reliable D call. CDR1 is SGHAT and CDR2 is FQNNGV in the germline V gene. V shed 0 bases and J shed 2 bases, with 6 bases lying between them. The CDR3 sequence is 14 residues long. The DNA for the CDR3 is TGTGCCAGCAGCTTAGATGGCCACACAGATACGCAGTATTTT. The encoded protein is CASSLDGHTDTQYF.

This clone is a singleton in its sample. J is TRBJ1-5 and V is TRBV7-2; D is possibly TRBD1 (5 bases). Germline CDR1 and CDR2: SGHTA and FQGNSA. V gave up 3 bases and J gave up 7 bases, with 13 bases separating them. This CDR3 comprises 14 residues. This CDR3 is CASSFGGNRQPQHF. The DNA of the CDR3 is TGTGCCAGCAGCTTTGGGGGTAACAGACAGCCCCAGCATTTT.

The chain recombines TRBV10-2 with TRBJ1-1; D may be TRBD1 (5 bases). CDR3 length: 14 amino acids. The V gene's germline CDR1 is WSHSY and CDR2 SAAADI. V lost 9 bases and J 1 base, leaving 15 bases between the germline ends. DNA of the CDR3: TGCGCCAGTGGGGAGGGGACGACGAACACTGAAGCTTTCTTT. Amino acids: CASGEGTTNTEAFF.

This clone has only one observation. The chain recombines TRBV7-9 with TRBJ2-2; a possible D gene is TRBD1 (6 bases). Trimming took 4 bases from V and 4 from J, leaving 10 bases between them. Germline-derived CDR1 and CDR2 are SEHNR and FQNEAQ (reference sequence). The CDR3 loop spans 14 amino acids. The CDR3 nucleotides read TGTGCCAGCAGCTCAAACAGGGCCACCGGGGAGCTGTTTTTT. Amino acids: CASSSNRATGELFF.

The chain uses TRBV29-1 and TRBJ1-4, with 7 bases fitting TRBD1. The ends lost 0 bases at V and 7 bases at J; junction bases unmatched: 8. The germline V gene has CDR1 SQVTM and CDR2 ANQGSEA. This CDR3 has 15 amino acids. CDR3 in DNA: TGCAGCGTTGAAGATCATACCAGGGGGGGTGAAAAACTGTTTTTT. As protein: CSVEDHTRGGEKLFF.

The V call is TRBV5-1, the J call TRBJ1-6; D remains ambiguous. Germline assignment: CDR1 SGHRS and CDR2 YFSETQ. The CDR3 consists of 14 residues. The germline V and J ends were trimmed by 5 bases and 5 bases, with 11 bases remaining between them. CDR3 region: CASSPGPNNSPLHF. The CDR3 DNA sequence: TGCGCCAGCAGTCCGGGCCCGAATAATTCACCCCTCCACTTT.

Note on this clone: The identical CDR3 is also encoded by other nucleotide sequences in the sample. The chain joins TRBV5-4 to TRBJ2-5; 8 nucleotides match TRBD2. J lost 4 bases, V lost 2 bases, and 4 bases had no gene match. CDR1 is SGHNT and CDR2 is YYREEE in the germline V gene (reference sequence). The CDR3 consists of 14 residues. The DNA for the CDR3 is TGTGCCAGCAGCTTACGGGGGGGCCGAGAGACCCAGTACTTC. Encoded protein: CASSLRGGRETQYF.

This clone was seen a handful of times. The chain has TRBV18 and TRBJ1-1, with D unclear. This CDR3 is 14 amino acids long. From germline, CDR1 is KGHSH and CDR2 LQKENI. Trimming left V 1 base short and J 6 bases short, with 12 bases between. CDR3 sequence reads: CASSPRQSESEAFF. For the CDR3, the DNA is TGTGCCAGCTCACCACGGCAATCTGAATCTGAAGCTTTCTTT.

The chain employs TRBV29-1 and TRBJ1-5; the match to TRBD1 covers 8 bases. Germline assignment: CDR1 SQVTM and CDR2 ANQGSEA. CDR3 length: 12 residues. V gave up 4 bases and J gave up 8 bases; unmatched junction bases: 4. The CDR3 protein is CSVGTGSEPQHF. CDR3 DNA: TGCAGCGTTGGGACAGGGAGTGAGCCCCAGCATTTT.

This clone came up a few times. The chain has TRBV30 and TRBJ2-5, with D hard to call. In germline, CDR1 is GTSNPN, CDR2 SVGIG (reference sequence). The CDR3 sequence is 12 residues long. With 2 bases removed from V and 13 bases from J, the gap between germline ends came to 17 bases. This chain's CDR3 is CAWSNGRADLYF. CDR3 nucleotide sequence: TGTGCCTGGAGTAATGGCCGTGCCGATCTGTACTTC.

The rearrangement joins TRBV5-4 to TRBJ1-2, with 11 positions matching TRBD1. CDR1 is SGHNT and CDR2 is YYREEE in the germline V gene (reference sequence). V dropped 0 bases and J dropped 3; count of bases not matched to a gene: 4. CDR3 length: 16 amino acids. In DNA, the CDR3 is TGTGCCAGCAGCTTGGACCGGGGACAGGGGGACTATGGCTACACCTTC. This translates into CASSLDRGQGDYGYTF.

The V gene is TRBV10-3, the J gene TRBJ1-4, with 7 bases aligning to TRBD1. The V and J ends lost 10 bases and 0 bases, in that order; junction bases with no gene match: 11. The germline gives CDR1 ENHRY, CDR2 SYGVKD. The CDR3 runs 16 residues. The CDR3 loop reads CASTDRDGATNEKLFF. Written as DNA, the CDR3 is TGTGCCAGCACCGACAGGGACGGAGCAACTAATGAAAAACTGTTTTTT.

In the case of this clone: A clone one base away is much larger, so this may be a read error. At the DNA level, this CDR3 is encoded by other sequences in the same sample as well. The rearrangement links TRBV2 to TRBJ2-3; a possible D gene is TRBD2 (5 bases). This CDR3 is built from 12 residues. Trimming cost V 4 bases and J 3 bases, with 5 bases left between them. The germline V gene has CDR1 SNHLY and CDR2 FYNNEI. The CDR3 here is CASSGGTDTQYF. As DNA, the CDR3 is TGTGCCAGCAGTGGAGGGACAGATACGCAGTATTTT. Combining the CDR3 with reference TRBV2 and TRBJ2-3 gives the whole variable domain EPEVTQTPSHQVTQMGQEVILRCVPISNHLYFYWYRQILGQKVEFLVSFYNNEISEKSEIFDDQFSVERPDGSNFTLKIRSTKLEDSAMYFCASSGGTDTQYFGPGTRLTVL.

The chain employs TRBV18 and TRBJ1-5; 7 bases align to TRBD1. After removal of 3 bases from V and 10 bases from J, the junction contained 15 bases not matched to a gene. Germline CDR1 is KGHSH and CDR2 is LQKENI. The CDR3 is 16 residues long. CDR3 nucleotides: TGTGCCAGCTCACCGCTGGGAGGCCAGGGGGGTTCCCCCCAGCATTTT. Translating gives CASSPLGGQGGSPQHF.

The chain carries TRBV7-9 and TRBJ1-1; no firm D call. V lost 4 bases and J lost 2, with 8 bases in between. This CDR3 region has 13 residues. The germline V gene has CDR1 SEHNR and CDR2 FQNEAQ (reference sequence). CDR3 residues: CASSSGINTEAFF. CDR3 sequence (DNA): TGTGCCAGCAGCTCCGGGATTAACACTGAAGCTTTCTTT.

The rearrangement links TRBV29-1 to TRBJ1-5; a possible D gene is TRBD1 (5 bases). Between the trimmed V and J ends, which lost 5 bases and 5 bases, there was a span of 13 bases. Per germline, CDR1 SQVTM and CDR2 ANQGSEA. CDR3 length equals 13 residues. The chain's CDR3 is CSVQSPGHQPQHF. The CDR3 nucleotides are TGCAGCGTTCAAAGTCCGGGGCATCAGCCCCAGCATTTT.

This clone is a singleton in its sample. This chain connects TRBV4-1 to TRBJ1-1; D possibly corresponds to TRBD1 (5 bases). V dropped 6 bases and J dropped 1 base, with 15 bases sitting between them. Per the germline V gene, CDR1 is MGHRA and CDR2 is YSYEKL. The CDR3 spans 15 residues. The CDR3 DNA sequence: TGCGCCAGCAGTGGCAGGGCAGGCTGGAACACTGAAGCTTTCTTT. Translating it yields CASSGRAGWNTEAFF.

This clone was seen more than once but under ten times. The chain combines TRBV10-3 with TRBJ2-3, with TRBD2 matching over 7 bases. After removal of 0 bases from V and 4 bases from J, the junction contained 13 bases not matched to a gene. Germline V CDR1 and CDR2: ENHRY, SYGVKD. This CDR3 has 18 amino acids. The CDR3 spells CAISESMGSGSFADTQYF. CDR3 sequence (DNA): TGTGCCATCAGTGAGTCGATGGGTAGCGGGTCTTTCGCAGATACGCAGTATTTT.

The CDR3 bases are TGTGCCAGCAGCTTTCCGGGCAGTACCCTCCACTTT. Translated, it gives CASSFPGSTLHF. The V gene is TRBV7-3, the J gene TRBJ1-6; D gene uncertain. The germline gives CDR1 SGHTA, CDR2 FQGTGA. This CDR3 is built from 12 residues. V shed 3 bases and J shed 14 bases, with 11 bases lying between them.

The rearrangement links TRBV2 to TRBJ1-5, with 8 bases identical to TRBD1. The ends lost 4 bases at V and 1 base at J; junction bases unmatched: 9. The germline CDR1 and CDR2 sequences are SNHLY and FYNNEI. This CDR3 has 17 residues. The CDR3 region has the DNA TGTGCCAGCAGTGTATCCCAGGGGGCAGGGAGCAATCAGCCCCAGCATTTT. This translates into CASSVSQGAGSNQPQHF.

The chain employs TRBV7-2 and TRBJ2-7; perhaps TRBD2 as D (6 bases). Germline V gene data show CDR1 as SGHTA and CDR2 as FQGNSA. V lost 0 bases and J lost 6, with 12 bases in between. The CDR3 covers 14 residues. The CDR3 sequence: CASSLARDSGEQYF. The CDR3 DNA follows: TGTGCCAGCAGCTTAGCGAGGGACTCCGGCGAGCAGTACTTC. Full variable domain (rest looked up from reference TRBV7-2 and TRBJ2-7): GAGVSQSPSNKVTEKGKDVELRCDPISGHTALYWYRQSLGQGLEFLIYFQGNSAPDKSGLPSDRFSAERTGGSVSTLTIQRTQQEDSAVYLCASSLARDSGEQYFGPGTRLTVT.

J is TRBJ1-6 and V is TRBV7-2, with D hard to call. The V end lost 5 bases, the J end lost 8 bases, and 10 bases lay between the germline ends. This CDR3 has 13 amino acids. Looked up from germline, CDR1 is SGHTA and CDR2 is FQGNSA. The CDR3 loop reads CASSPQPHSPLHF. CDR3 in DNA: TGTGCCAGCAGCCCGCAACCCCATTCACCCCTCCACTTT.

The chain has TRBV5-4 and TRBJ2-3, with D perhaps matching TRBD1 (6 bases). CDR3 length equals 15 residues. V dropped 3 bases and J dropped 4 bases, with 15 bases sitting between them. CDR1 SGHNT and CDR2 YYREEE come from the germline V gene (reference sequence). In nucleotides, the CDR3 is TGTGCCAGCAGCTGGAACAGGGAAGAGGCAGATACGCAGTATTTT. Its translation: CASSWNREEADTQYF.

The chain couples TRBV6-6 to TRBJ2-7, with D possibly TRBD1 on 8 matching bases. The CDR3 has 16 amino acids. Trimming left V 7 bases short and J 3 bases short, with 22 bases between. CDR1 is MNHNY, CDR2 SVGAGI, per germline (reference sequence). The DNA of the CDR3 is TGTGCCAGCATCGATCGGGGGGACAGGAGTAACTACGAGCAGTACTTC. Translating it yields CASIDRGDRSNYEQYF.

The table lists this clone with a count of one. The chain's CDR3 is CASSVRPTGSYEQYF. The CDR3 DNA follows: TGTGCCAGTAGTGTAAGACCCACGGGCTCCTACGAGCAGTACTTC. This rearrangement joins TRBV19 to TRBJ2-7; D is ambiguous. This CDR3 has 15 residues. V was clipped by 5 bases and J by 0 bases, with 14 bases between them. Germline V lookup: CDR1 LNHDA, CDR2 SQIVND (reference sequence). The full variable domain, in which reference TRBV19 and TRBJ2-7 provide the parts outside the CDR3, is DGGITQSPKYLFRKEGQNVTLSCEQNLNHDAMYWYRQDPGQGLRLIYYSQIVNDFQKGDIAEGYSVSREKKESFPLTVTSAQKNPTAFYLCASSVRPTGSYEQYFGPGTRLTVT.

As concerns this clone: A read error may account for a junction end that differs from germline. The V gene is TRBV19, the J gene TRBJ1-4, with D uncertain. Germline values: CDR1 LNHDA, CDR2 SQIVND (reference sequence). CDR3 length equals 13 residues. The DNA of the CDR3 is TGTGCCAGTAGTATAGTAACTTATGAAAAACTGTTTTTT. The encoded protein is CASSIVTYEKLFF.